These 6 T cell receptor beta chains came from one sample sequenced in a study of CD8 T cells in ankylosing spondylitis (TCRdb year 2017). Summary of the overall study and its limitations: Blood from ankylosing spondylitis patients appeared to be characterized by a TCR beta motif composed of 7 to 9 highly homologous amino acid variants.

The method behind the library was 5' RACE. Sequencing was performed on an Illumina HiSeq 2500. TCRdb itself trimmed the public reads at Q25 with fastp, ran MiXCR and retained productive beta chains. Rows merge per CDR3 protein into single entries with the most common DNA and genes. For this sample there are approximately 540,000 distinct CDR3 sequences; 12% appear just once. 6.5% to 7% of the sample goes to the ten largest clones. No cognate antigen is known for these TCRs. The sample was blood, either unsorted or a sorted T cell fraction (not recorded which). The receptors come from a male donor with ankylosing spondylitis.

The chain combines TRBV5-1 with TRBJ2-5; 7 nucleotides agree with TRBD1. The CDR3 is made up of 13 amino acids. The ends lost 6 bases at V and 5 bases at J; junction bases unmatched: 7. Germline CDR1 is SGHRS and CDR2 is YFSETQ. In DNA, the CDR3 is TGCGCCAGCACGCAGGGGACAGTGGAGACCCAGTACTTC. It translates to CASTQGTVETQYF.

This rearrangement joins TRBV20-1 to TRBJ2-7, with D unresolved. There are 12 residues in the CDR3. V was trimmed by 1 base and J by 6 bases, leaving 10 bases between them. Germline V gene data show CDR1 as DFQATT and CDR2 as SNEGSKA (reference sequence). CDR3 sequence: CSARGQDGEQYF. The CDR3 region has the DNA TGCAGTGCTAGAGGGCAGGACGGCGAGCAGTACTTC.

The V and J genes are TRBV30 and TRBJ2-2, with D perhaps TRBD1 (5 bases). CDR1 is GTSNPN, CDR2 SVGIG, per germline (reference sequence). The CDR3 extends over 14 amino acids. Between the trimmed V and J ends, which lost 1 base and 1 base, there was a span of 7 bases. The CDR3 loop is CAWSATVNTGELFF. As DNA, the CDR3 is TGTGCCTGGAGTGCGACAGTGAACACCGGGGAGCTGTTTTTT.

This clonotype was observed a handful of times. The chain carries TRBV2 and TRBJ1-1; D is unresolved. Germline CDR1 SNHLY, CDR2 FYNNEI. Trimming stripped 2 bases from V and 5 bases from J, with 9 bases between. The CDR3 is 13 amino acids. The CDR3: CASSEQLTTEAFF. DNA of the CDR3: TGTGCCAGCAGTGAACAATTGACAACTGAAGCTTTCTTT.

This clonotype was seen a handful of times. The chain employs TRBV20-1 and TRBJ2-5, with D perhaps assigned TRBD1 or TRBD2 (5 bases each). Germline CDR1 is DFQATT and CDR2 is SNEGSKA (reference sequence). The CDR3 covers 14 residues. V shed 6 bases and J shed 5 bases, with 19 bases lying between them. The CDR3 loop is CSASLGAVAETQYF. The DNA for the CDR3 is TGCAGTGCCTCCCTCGGGGCAGTTGCTGAGACCCAGTACTTC.

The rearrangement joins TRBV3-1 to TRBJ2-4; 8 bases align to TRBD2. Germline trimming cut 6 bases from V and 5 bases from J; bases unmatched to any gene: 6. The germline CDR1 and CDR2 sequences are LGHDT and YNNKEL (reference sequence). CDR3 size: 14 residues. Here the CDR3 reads CASRREAGENIQYF. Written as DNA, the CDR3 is TGTGCCAGCAGGAGGGAAGCGGGAGAAAACATTCAGTACTTC.